This TCR beta chain originates from a study of cytomegalovirus exposure and HLA in healthy donors. Regarding the study as a whole: Certain indistinguishable V segments, among them TRBV6-2 and TRBV6-3, were excluded. Associated with cytomegalovirus, according to the listing, were 150 to 200 TCR beta chains. An analysis that came later showed most CMV-associated TCR beta chains appearing HLA-restricted.

The PCR used 60 Vbeta and 13 Jbeta primers. Repertoires were generated with immunoSEQ multiplex PCR, while TCRdb's copy carries only in-frame clones and drops some. The data show fewer than 150,000 clones, roughly four fifths seen once. Germline loops: CDR1 SGHDT, CDR2 YYEEEE. With 4 bases clipped from V and 6 bases from J, the junction kept 6 bases outside the gene matches. The CDR3 sequence is 13 residues long. A remark on this clone: Its antigen is currently unknown.

The sequence was obtained from a male donor in good health and CMV-seronegative. Sample: PBMCs. V and J are TRBV5-6 and TRBJ2-5; 7 bases are a match to TRBD2. In nucleotides, the CDR3 is TGTGCCAGCAGCCCTTGGGGAGGGAAGACCCAGTACTTC. This sequence encodes CASSPWGGKTQYF.